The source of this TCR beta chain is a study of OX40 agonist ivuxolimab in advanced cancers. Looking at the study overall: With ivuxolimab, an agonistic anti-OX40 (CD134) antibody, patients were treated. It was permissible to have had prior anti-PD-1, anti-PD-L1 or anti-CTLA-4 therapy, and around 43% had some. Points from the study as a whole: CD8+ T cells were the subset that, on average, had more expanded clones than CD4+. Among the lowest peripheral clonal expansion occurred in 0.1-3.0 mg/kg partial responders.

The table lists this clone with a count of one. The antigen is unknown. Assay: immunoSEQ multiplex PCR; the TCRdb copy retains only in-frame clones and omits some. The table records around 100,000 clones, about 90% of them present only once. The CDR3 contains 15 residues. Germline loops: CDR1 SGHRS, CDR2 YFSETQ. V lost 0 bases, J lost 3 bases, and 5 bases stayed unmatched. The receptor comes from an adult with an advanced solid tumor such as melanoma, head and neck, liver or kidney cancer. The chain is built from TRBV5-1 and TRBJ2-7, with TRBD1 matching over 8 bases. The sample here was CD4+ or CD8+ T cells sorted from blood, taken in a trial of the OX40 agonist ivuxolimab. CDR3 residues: CASSLGKQGGYEQYF. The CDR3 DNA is TGCGCCAGCAGCTTGGGCAAACAGGGGGGCTACGAGCAGTACTTC.